This entry lists 17 T cell receptor beta chains sequenced from one sample in a study of post-analysis software for immune sequencing data. The authors incorporated unique molecular identifiers into the TCR beta cDNA libraries. TCRdb used MiXCR to reprocess the PCR reads, holding one entry per CDR3 protein. The sample gives approximately 730,000 distinct CDR3 sequences, roughly 27% of which show up once; more than 0.55% is in the top ten. Antigens of these TCRs are unknown. Study-level findings and limits: Comparison of patients with controls showed about 5 TRBV segments more frequent in patients, TRBV5-6, TRBV5-1 and TRBV20-1 among them.

What was sequenced was blood. The receptors shown here come from a girl aged 10 to 17 with multiple sclerosis.

This clonotype was seen a handful of times. The chain joins TRBV28 to TRBJ1-5, with a tentative D call TRBD1 (5 bases). There are 10 residues in the CDR3. Per the germline V gene, CDR1 is MDHEN and CDR2 is SYDVKM. V dropped 6 bases and J dropped 15 bases, with 12 bases sitting between them. The CDR3 region has the DNA TGTGCCAGCAGCCGAAGACAGTGGCATTTT. Translating it yields CASSRRQWHF.

The rearrangement joins TRBV7-9 to TRBJ1-1, with D possibly being TRBD1 (5 bases). CDR1 is SEHNR and CDR2 is FQNEAQ in the germline V gene (reference sequence). Trimming took 2 bases from V and 4 from J, leaving 17 bases between them. The CDR3 totals 16 residues. CDR3 sequence: CASSLRQGGDRTEAFF. The CDR3 DNA is TGTGCCAGCAGCTTAAGGCAGGGAGGGGATCGCACTGAAGCTTTCTTT.

The chain links TRBV27 to TRBJ1-1, with a tentative D call TRBD1 (6 bases). The CDR3 runs 13 residues. Trimming stripped 8 bases from V and 4 bases from J, with 14 bases between. CDR1 and CDR2 (germline): MNHEY, SMNVEV (reference sequence). The CDR3, as DNA: TGTGCCAGCGCCCTAGGGGGTAGCACTGAAGCTTTCTTT. It specifies CASALGGSTEAFF.

The chain employs TRBV29-1 and TRBJ1-2; no clear D gene. CDR1 and CDR2 (germline): SQVTM, ANQGSEA. The V end lost 2 bases, the J end lost 8 bases, and 9 bases lay between the germline ends. The CDR3 extends over 11 amino acids. The CDR3, as DNA: TGCAGCGTTGAATACGGGAAAGGCTACACCTTC. Its protein is CSVEYGKGYTF.

The chain has TRBV5-1 and TRBJ1-6; no clear D gene. Per germline, CDR1 SGHRS and CDR2 YFSETQ. Trimming took 4 bases from V and 10 from J, leaving 21 bases between them. The CDR3 loop spans 16 amino acids. The CDR3, as DNA: TGCGCCAGCAGCAATGATGGGCGGGCTGGGAGCTCACCCCTCCACTTT. It is translated as CASSNDGRAGSSPLHF. The full variable domain, rest sourced from reference TRBV5-1 and TRBJ1-6, is KAGVTQTPRYLIKTRGQQVTLSCSPISGHRSVSWYQQTPGQGLQFLFEYFSETQRNKGNFPGRFSGRQFSNSRSEMNVSTLELGDSALYLCASSNDGRAGSSPLHFGNGTRLTVT.

This clonotype came up a few times. The chain's CDR3 is CAVMGGQDFQKTQYF. The CDR3 DNA is TGCGCCGTTATGGGGGGTCAGGATTTTCAAAAGACCCAGTACTTC. The chain has TRBV10-1 and TRBJ2-5; possible D gene TRBD2, 6 bases. Germline lookup yields CDR1 WNHNN and CDR2 SYGVQD (reference sequence). V lost 11 bases and J lost 6, with 25 bases in between. The CDR3 has 15 amino acids.

The V call is TRBV7-6, the J call TRBJ1-2; perhaps TRBD1 as D (6 bases). With 5 bases removed from V and 4 bases from J, the gap between germline ends came to 14 bases. This CDR3 is built from 14 residues. The germline gives CDR1 SGHVS, CDR2 FNYEAQ. CDR3 sequence reads: CASSVGGASYGYTF. For the CDR3, the DNA is TGTGCCAGCAGCGTAGGGGGAGCCTCCTATGGCTACACCTTC.

The chain combines TRBV5-1 with TRBJ1-1, with 10 bases fitting TRBD1. V gave up 3 bases and J gave up 4 bases; unmatched junction bases: 9. The germline gives CDR1 SGHRS, CDR2 YFSETQ. This CDR3 has 16 residues. CDR3 sequence: CASSSTGGAFATEAFF. The CDR3 nucleotides are TGCGCCAGCAGCTCGACAGGGGGCGCCTTTGCCACTGAAGCTTTCTTT.

This clonotype came up a few times. The chain joins TRBV20-1 to TRBJ2-7; 9 positions agree with TRBD2. Losses at the gene ends were 3 bases for V and 1 base for J; bases not matched to a gene: 10. Germline assignment: CDR1 DFQATT and CDR2 SNEGSKA (reference sequence). The CDR3 extends over 16 amino acids. CDR3 nucleotide sequence: TGCAGTGCTAGCGGCGCCATAGCGGGAGTGTCCTACGAGCAGTACTTC. This codes for CSASGAIAGVSYEQYF.

V gene TRBV6-5 combines with J gene TRBJ2-2, with 8 nucleotides matching TRBD1. The germline gives CDR1 MNHEY, CDR2 SVGAGI. Unmatched junction bases numbered 7, after V lost 2 bases and J lost 5 bases. The CDR3 spans 16 residues. Here the CDR3 DNA reads TGTGCCAGCAGTTACGATCAGGGGGCGCGGACCGGGGAGCTGTTTTTT. Protein product: CASSYDQGARTGELFF.

The rearrangement uses TRBV18 and TRBJ1-4, with TRBD1 identical over 8 bases. Looked up from germline, CDR1 is KGHSH and CDR2 is LQKENI. The CDR3 has 16 residues. The J segment lost 0 bases and the V segment lost 4 bases, leaving 4 bases of the junction unmatched. As DNA, the CDR3 is TGTGCCAGCTCACTGCAGGGGGCCCCAACTAATGAAAAACTGTTTTTT. This sequence encodes CASSLQGAPTNEKLFF.

The chain is built from TRBV6-2 or TRBV6-3 and TRBJ2-1; 7 bases line up with TRBD2. The CDR3 is made up of 14 amino acids. The V gene end was trimmed by 7 bases and the J gene end by 7 bases; junction bases not matched to a gene: 10. Germline V lookup: CDR1 MNHEY, CDR2 SVGEGT. The CDR3, as DNA: TGTGCCAGCATGCGCTTGGGACTATCTAATGAGCAGTTCTTC. Residues: CASMRLGLSNEQFF.

This rearrangement joins TRBV7-2 to TRBJ2-3; a possible D gene is TRBD1 (7 bases). The germline V gene has CDR1 SGHTA and CDR2 FQGNSA. CDR3 length: 15 amino acids. Between the trimmed V and J ends, which lost 5 bases and 6 bases, there was a span of 18 bases. CDR3 nucleotide sequence: TGTGCCAGCAGCCCTAGCGAGGGGGCAACCGATACGCAGTATTTT. Translating gives CASSPSEGATDTQYF. Variable domain in full (rest from reference TRBV7-2 and TRBJ2-3): GAGVSQSPSNKVTEKGKDVELRCDPISGHTALYWYRQSLGQGLEFLIYFQGNSAPDKSGLPSDRFSAERTGGSVSTLTIQRTQQEDSAVYLCASSPSEGATDTQYFGPGTRLTVL.

With respect to this clonotype: At one end, the junction sequence differs from germline, possibly due to a read error. This chain joins TRBV10-3 and TRBJ1-2, with D tentatively TRBD1 (6 bases). The CDR3 contains 14 residues. CDR1 ENHRY and CDR2 SYGVKD come from the germline V gene. CDR3 residues: CAVSGGTNKYGYTF. The CDR3 nucleotides read TGTGCCGTCAGTGGGGGGACAAACAAATATGGCTACACCTTC.

This clonotype came up a few times. This rearrangement joins TRBV4-3 to TRBJ2-7; 8 nucleotides agree with TRBD2. V gave up 1 base and J gave up 7 bases; unmatched junction bases: 9. Per germline, CDR1 LGHNA and CDR2 YSLEER. This CDR3 has 15 amino acids. The CDR3 spells CASSQGAAGVYEQYF. CDR3 nucleotides: TGCGCCAGCAGCCAAGGGGCAGCGGGAGTTTATGAGCAGTACTTC.

The V and J genes are TRBV20-1 and TRBJ2-7; 8 nucleotides align to TRBD2. Gene TRBJ2-5 matches the end of the DNA better, so the J call may be wrong. From germline, CDR1 is DFQATT and CDR2 SNEGSKA (reference sequence). The CDR3 has 14 residues. The DNA of the CDR3 is TGCAGTGCTAGAGTGAGCGGGGGTAGTGAGACCCAGTACTTC. Translation: CSARVSGGSETQYF.

This clonotype appeared a few times. The chain uses TRBV7-2 and TRBJ2-1, with TRBD2 identical over 11 bases. Germline trimming cut 3 bases from V and 5 bases from J; bases unmatched to any gene: 6. CDR3 length: 16 amino acids. Germline CDR1 and CDR2: SGHTA and FQGNSA. The CDR3 region is CASSLDGTSGHNEQFF. CDR3 in DNA: TGTGCCAGCAGCTTGGACGGGACTAGCGGACACAATGAGCAGTTCTTC.